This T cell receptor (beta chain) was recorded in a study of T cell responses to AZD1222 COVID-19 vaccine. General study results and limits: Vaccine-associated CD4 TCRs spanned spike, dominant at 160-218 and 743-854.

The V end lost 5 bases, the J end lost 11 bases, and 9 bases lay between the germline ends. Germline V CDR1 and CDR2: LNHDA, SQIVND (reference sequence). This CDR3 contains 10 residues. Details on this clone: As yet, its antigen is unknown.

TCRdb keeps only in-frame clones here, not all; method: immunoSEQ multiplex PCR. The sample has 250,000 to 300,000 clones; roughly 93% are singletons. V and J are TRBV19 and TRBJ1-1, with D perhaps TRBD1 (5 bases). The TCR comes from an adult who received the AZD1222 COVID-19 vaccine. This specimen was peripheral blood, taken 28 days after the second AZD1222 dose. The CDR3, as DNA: TGTGCCAGTAGTGGGGCAAAGGCTTTCTTT. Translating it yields CASSGAKAFF.